This TCR beta chain was sequenced for a study of pediatric ulcerative colitis. Study-level background: Disease was pancolitis in 7 or 8 and left-sided in two, histology-confirmed. General study findings and limits: In rectum, acute severe colitis had expanded clones and less diversity. Compared with controls, ulcerative colitis showed greater blood-rectum clone sharing. Rectal pinch biopsies may include blood-derived T cells.

In germline, CDR1 is MNHEY, CDR2 SMNVEV (reference sequence). The CDR3 extends over 15 amino acids. Trimming cost V 7 bases and J 2 bases, with 12 bases left between them. For this clone: The antigen remains undetermined.

The data were produced by immunoSEQ multiplex PCR, yet TCRdb's version contains in-frame clones alone and is incomplete. The table shows about 24,000 clones, with 65% to 80% occurring only once. One to two pinch biopsies were taken from the rectum during colonoscopy. The chain recombines TRBV27 with TRBJ2-6; maybe TRBD2 (5 bases). Specimen: gut tissue. This TCR derives from a boy aged 10-17 years with severe ulcerative colitis. The CDR3 DNA sequence: TGTGCCAGCACCCCCTACGGGGCTGGGGCCAACGTCCTGACTTTC. Encoded protein: CASTPYGAGANVLTF.